Presented here are 23 T cell receptor beta chains from one specimen sequenced in a study of blood T cell repertoires in COVID-19. The method was immunoSEQ multiplex PCR; TCRdb's version includes in-frame clones alone and lacks a portion of them. This sample has 93,000 or so clones; approximately 86% occur once, and the top ten carry less than 4%. Source material: peripheral blood. The receptors come from a human donor in a cohort sampled during active COVID-19.

The chain carries TRBV6-1 and TRBJ1-1, with 8 bases lining up with TRBD1. The CDR3 totals 15 residues. From germline, CDR1 is MNHNS and CDR2 SASEGT. V dropped 0 bases and J dropped 4; count of bases not matched to a gene: 4. The CDR3 DNA is TGTGCCAGCAGTGAAGCTGGAGGACAGGGCACTGAAGCTTTCTTT. Its translation: CASSEAGGQGTEAFF.

This chain joins TRBV10-3 and TRBJ1-1; a possible D gene is TRBD1 (6 bases). The CDR3 loop spans 13 amino acids. Germline values: CDR1 ENHRY, CDR2 SYGVKD. V was shortened by 10 bases and J by 1 base, with 13 bases between the two germline ends. Here the CDR3 reads CATTGHQNTEAFF. CDR3 DNA sequence: TGTGCCACTACGGGACACCAGAACACTGAAGCTTTCTTT.

V is TRBV12-3 or TRBV12-4 and J is TRBJ2-5, with D hard to call. V lost 4 bases, J lost 5 bases, and 8 bases lay in between. There are 12 residues in the CDR3. This CDR3 is CASSSSVETQYF. The CDR3 nucleotides read TGTGCCAGCAGTTCCTCCGTTGAGACCCAGTACTTC.

The rearrangement joins TRBV5-8 to TRBJ2-4, with D possibly TRBD1 on 6 matching bases. Germline assignment: CDR1 SGHTS and CDR2 YDEGEE. The CDR3 has 17 residues. V dropped 0 bases and J dropped 4 bases, with 17 bases sitting between them. The CDR3 loop is CASSLDGGRGGKNIQYF. The CDR3 DNA reads TGTGCCAGCAGCTTGGATGGTGGGAGAGGGGGAAAAAACATTCAGTACTTC.

This chain joins TRBV5-1 and TRBJ1-2; maybe TRBD1 (5 bases). The CDR3 has 14 residues. Germline V lookup: CDR1 SGHRS, CDR2 YFSETQ. Trimming cost V 3 bases and J 7 bases, with 16 bases left between them. This CDR3 reads CASSSTPGSVGYTF. For the CDR3, the DNA is TGCGCCAGCAGCTCAACCCCAGGGTCGGTTGGCTACACCTTC.

The chain couples TRBV29-1 to TRBJ2-7; D may be TRBD1 (6 bases). V gave up 6 bases and J gave up 1 base, with 13 bases separating them. Germline loops: CDR1 SQVTM, CDR2 ANQGSEA. The length of the CDR3 is 13 residues. This chain's CDR3 is CSVSGATSYEQYF. The CDR3 region has the DNA TGCAGCGTGTCAGGGGCCACTTCCTACGAGCAGTACTTC.

This chain uses TRBV6-1 with TRBJ2-4; D may be TRBD2 (5 bases). The V end lost 3 bases, the J end lost 5 bases, and 8 bases lay between the germline ends. The V gene's germline CDR1 is MNHNS and CDR2 SASEGT. The CDR3 consists of 13 residues. The CDR3 region is CASSENGENIQYF. CDR3 coding DNA: TGTGCCAGCAGTGAGAACGGGGAAAACATTCAGTACTTC.

The chain recombines TRBV10-2 with TRBJ1-2; possible D gene TRBD1, 5 bases. The germline gives CDR1 WSHSY, CDR2 SAAADI. The CDR3 sequence is 13 residues long. V was trimmed by 6 bases and J by 2 bases, leaving 10 bases between them. The CDR3 DNA sequence: TGCGCCAGCAGGGGCGGGGGGAACTATGGCTACACCTTC. This translates into CASRGGGNYGYTF.

The genes are TRBV14 and TRBJ2-7; no definite D call. The CDR3 is 16 amino acids. Trimming removed 4 bases from V and 1 base from J, with 17 bases in between. Germline CDR1 SGHDN, CDR2 FVKESK. CDR3 amino acids: CASSRGFHWVSYEQYF. The DNA of the CDR3 is TGTGCCAGCAGCCGAGGATTTCATTGGGTTTCCTACGAGCAGTACTTC. Using reference TRBV14 and TRBJ2-7 for the parts outside the CDR3, the full variable domain is EAGVTQFPSHSVIEKGQTVTLRCDPISGHDNLYWYRRVMGKEIKFLLHFVKESKQDESGMPNNRFLAERTGGTYSTLKVQPAELEDSGVYFCASSRGFHWVSYEQYFGPGTRLTVT.

The chain combines TRBV29-1 with TRBJ1-4, with D possibly TRBD1 on 5 matching bases. V dropped 3 bases and J dropped 2 bases, with 7 bases sitting between them. This CDR3 spans 13 amino acids. CDR1 and CDR2 (germline): SQVTM, ANQGSEA. This chain's CDR3 is CSVEGGTNEKLFF. The CDR3 DNA is TGCAGCGTTGAGGGGGGTACTAATGAAAAACTGTTTTTT.

The V call is TRBV5-5, the J call TRBJ1-2, with D tentatively TRBD1 (5 bases). The CDR3 length is 11 residues. Germline values: CDR1 SGHKS, CDR2 YYEKEE (reference sequence). V dropped 5 bases and J dropped 5 bases, with 7 bases sitting between them. In DNA, the CDR3 is TGTGCCAGCAGGTACAGGTATGGCTACACCTTC. Protein sequence: CASRYRYGYTF. The complete variable domain, with remaining parts taken from reference TRBV5-5 and TRBJ1-2, reads DAGVTQSPTHLIKTRGQQVTLRCSPISGHKSVSWYQQVLGQGPQFIFQYYEKEERGRGNFPDRFSARQFPNYSSELNVNALLLGDSALYLCASRYRYGYTFGSGTRLTVV.

With regard to this clone: Other nucleotide sequences from this sample produce the same CDR3. The chain couples TRBV9 to TRBJ1-5, with 7 bases aligning to TRBD1. The germline V gene encodes CDR1 SGDLS and CDR2 YYNGEE. The CDR3 extends over 15 amino acids. Trimming cost V 0 bases and J 3 bases; bases outside gene matches: 3. CDR3 sequence (DNA): TGTGCCAGCAGCGTAGGACAGGGCTACAATCAGCCCCAGCATTTT. This sequence encodes CASSVGQGYNQPQHF.

The CDR3 nucleotides read TGCGCCAGCAGCTTGGGGGACAGATATGAGGACATTCAGTACTTC. Translation gives CASSLGDRYEDIQYF. This chain uses TRBV5-1 with TRBJ2-4, with 7 nucleotides matching TRBD1. Germline values: CDR1 SGHRS, CDR2 YFSETQ. The CDR3 is made up of 15 amino acids. Trimming at V came to 0 bases and at J to 8 bases, leaving 8 bases not matched to a gene.

This clone has just one count. The J gene is TRBJ2-5, the V gene TRBV6-5, with D possibly TRBD2 on 6 matching bases. CDR1 is MNHEY and CDR2 is SVGAGI in the germline V gene. V lost 9 bases and J lost 4, with 18 bases in between. This CDR3 region has 14 residues. The CDR3 DNA reads TGTGCCAGTACCCGCCCGGGGGAGAGAGAGACCCAGTACTTC. Its protein is CASTRPGERETQYF.

The gene calls are TRBV2 and TRBJ1-4; D unclear. Germline values: CDR1 SNHLY, CDR2 FYNNEI. The CDR3 covers 16 residues. V lost 0 bases to trimming and J lost 5 bases, with 13 bases between them. The CDR3 DNA sequence: TGTGCCAGCAGTGAAGCGCTTACAGAAGGAAATGAAAAACTGTTTTTT. This encodes CASSEALTEGNEKLFF.

CDR3 region: CASSLFGIYTEAFF. CDR3 nucleotides: TGTGCCAGCAGTTTATTCGGGATATACACTGAAGCTTTCTTT. The chain carries TRBV27 and TRBJ1-1; D unresolved. CDR3 length equals 14 residues. Germline V lookup: CDR1 MNHEY, CDR2 SMNVEV (reference sequence). Trimming took off 1 base at V and 3 bases at J, with 9 bases between the two ends.

The chain carries TRBV6-5 and TRBJ1-2; TRBD1 agrees at 8 bases. With 2 bases clipped from V and 4 bases from J, the junction kept 9 bases outside the gene matches. Germline CDR1 MNHEY, CDR2 SVGAGI. There are 16 residues in the CDR3. The CDR3 reads CASSYGGQGTTYGYTF. The CDR3 nucleotides read TGTGCCAGCAGTTACGGAGGACAGGGCACTACCTATGGCTACACCTTC.

CDR3 sequence reads: CASSLGTAVNQPQHF. CDR3 bases: TGTGCCAGCAGCTTGGGAACAGCAGTTAATCAGCCCCAGCATTTT. The rearrangement uses TRBV5-6 and TRBJ1-5; the D is unclear. Germline CDR1 SGHDT, CDR2 YYEEEE. This CDR3 region has 15 residues. Trimming cost V 0 bases and J 4 bases, with 11 bases left between them.

The gene calls are TRBV23-1 and TRBJ2-7; TRBD2 is a possible D gene (5 bases). TRBV23-1 is filed as an ORF, its function uncertain. Trimming cost V 3 bases and J 7 bases, with 22 bases left between them. The CDR3 runs to 16 residues. The CDR3 here is CASSHSWRQIGGEQYF. The CDR3 DNA reads as TGCGCCAGCAGTCATAGTTGGAGGCAGATTGGCGGGGAGCAGTACTTC.

The chain joins TRBV19 to TRBJ2-3; maybe TRBD1 (6 bases). The V end was cut by 4 bases, the J end by 2 bases, with 13 bases between. The CDR3 sequence is 15 residues long. Germline V gene sequence: CDR1 LNHDA, CDR2 SQIVND (reference sequence). CDR3 amino acids: CASSTSGQHTDTQYF. In nucleotides, the CDR3 is TGTGCCAGTAGTACCTCTGGACAGCACACAGATACGCAGTATTTT.

V and J are TRBV6-4 and TRBJ1-2, with 8 bases matching TRBD1. This CDR3 region has 14 residues. Per the germline V gene, CDR1 is MRHNA and CDR2 is SNTAGT. The V gene end was trimmed by 5 bases and the J gene end by 6 bases; junction bases not matched to a gene: 8. The CDR3 reads CASSQGQGLNGYTF. CDR3 nucleotides: TGTGCCAGCAGTCAAGGACAGGGTCTAAATGGCTACACCTTC.

The genes are TRBV5-6 and TRBJ2-4; D possibly corresponds to TRBD2 (6 bases). This CDR3 comprises 12 residues. V was trimmed by 4 bases and J by 6 bases, leaving 8 bases between them. Germline CDR1 and CDR2: SGHDT and YYEEEE. The CDR3 region has the DNA TGTGCCAGCAGCCTCGGGGGAAACATTCAGTACTTC. Translated, it gives CASSLGGNIQYF.

The chain has TRBV4-1 and TRBJ1-1, with D perhaps matching TRBD1 (6 bases). The V gene's germline CDR1 is MGHRA and CDR2 YSYEKL. V was clipped by 4 bases and J by 0 bases, with 9 bases between them. The CDR3 totals 14 residues. The CDR3 DNA follows: TGCGCCAGCAGCCTACAGGGACTGAACACTGAAGCTTTCTTT. It is translated as CASSLQGLNTEAFF.